This T cell receptor beta chain was sequenced during a study of blood T cell repertoires in COVID-19. Study information: Sites across the United States, Italy and Spain contributed samples from acute and convalescent COVID-19. The analysed material was cDNA or gDNA that came from T cells, B-cell-depleted T cells, or PBMCs.

As originally analysed: Reference gene primer amplification in the assay estimated nucleated cell counts. Sequencing was performed with immunoSEQ multiplex PCR; in TCRdb, only in-frame clones are kept and a portion is missing. V and J calls and clone size are given by that table; D and trimming were obtained from the DNA. The sample records fewer than 50,000 clones, roughly 83% being singletons. The sequencing input was peripheral blood. The receptor comes from a human donor in a cohort sampled during active COVID-19.

CDR3 in DNA: TGTGCCAGCAGTGTAGGCTTCGCAGGGGGTGCTGGAAACACCATATATTTT. Encoded protein: CASSVGFAGGAGNTIYF. The J gene is TRBJ1-3, the V gene TRBV2; 7 nucleotides line up with TRBD1. V lost 4 bases and J lost 2; bases outside the gene matches: 11. CDR1 is SNHLY and CDR2 is FYNNEI in the germline V gene. The CDR3 runs to 17 residues. Filled out from reference TRBV2 and TRBJ1-3, the complete variable domain reads EPEVTQTPSHQVTQMGQEVILRCVPISNHLYFYWYRQILGQKVEFLVSFYNNEISEKSEIFDDQFSVERPDGSNFTLKIRSTKLEDSAMYFCASSVGFAGGAGNTIYFGEGSWLTVV.